The T cell receptor (beta chain) described here comes from a study of graft-versus-host responses after intestinal transplantation. Study-level background: Isolated intestinal, liver-intestinal, or multivisceral transplants were what recipients had. Each recipient received anti-thymocyte globulin induction, then tacrolimus and steroids for about three years.

Study findings and constraints: Peak circulating GvH clone levels were associated with early post-transplant HvG declines. Recipient marrow held GvH clones, some first seen in ileum or blood.

A remark on this clone: Its antigen is not known.

Here immunoSEQ multiplex PCR was the method, and the copy in TCRdb shows in-frame clones only, minus some. The table lists under 75,000 clones, 90% of them singletons. The receptor comes from a human donor who was the organ donor for an intestinal transplant. The material was unstimulated CD8+ T cells sorted from spleen or lymph node cells, obtained before transplant.

The CDR3, as DNA: TGTGCCAGCAGTGAAGGCAGGGGCTCTGGAAACACCATATATTTT. Residues: CASSEGRGSGNTIYF. This chain connects TRBV6-1 to TRBJ1-3; TRBD1 might be the D (6 bases). The ends were cut back, 1 base at V and 0 bases at J, with 7 bases in the middle. The germline V gene encodes CDR1 MNHNS and CDR2 SASEGT. CDR3 length: 15 residues.